This paragraph reports one TCR beta chain. This specimen comes from a study of blood T cell repertoires in COVID-19. Here immunoSEQ multiplex PCR was the method, and the copy in TCRdb shows in-frame clones only, minus some. The sample lists hundreds of thousands of clones, about 82% occurring once. This CDR3 region has 15 residues. The V gene's germline CDR1 is SGHAT and CDR2 FQNNGV. Trimming stripped 0 bases from V and 4 bases from J, with 12 bases between. The genes are TRBV11-2 and TRBJ1-1; possible D gene TRBD1, 6 bases. The sample comprised PBMCs or T cells enriched from blood (not recorded which). This receptor was taken from a woman between 45 and 65 years old who had recovered from COVID-19. The DNA of the CDR3 is TGTGCCAGCAGCTTAGATCCGGGCAGGGGCACTGAAGCTTTCTTT. Amino acids: CASSLDPGRGTEAFF.